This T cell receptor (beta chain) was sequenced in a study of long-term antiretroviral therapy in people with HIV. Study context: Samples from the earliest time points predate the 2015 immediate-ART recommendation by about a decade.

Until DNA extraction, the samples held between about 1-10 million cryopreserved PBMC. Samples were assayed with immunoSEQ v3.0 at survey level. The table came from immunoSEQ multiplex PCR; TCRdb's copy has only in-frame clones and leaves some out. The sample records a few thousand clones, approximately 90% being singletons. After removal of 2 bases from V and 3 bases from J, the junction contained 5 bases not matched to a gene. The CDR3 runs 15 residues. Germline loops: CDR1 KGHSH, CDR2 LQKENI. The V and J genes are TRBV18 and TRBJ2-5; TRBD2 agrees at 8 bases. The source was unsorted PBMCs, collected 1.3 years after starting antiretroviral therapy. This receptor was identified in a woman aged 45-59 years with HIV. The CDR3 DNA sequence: TGTGCCAGCTCACCAAACGGGGGGGGAAAAGAGACCCAGTACTTC. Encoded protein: CASSPNGGGKETQYF.